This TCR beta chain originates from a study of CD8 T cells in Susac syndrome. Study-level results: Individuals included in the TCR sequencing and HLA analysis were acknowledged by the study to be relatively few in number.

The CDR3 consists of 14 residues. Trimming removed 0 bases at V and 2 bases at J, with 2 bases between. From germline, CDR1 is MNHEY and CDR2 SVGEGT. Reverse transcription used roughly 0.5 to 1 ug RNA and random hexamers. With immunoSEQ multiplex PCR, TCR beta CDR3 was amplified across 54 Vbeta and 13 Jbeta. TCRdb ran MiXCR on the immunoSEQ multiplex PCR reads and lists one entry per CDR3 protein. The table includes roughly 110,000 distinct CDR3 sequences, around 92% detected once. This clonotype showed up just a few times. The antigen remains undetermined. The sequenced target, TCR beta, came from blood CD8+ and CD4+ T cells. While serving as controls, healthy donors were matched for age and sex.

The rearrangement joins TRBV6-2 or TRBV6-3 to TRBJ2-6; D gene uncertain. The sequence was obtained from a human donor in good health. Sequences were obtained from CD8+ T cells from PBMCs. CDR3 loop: CASSYSTGANVLTF. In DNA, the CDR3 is TGTGCCAGCAGTTACTCGACTGGGGCCAACGTCCTGACTTTC.